Listed below are T cell receptor beta chains from one sample, sequenced in a study of blood T cell repertoires in COVID-19. The data were produced by immunoSEQ multiplex PCR, yet TCRdb's version contains in-frame clones alone and is incomplete. The sample shows about 370,000 clones, about nine tenths of them seen only once. Sequencing used PBMCs or T cells enriched from blood (not recorded which). The receptors were sampled from a woman aged 40 to 50 who had been exposed to COVID-19. Each CDR3 is given with its conserved first and last residue. The D gene is left open where the match is weak. The size entry is marked missing in some rows and otherwise reads once, few, many or a size class.

j_call v_call clone_size d_call cdr3_aa
TRBJ2-2 TRBV24-1 NA TRBD1 CATSGGQGIRELFF
TRBJ1-2 TRBV7-9 NA NA CASSFGQQYGYTF
TRBJ1-2 TRBV27 NA NA CASSLFRGGNYGYTF
TRBJ2-5 TRBV5-1 NA NA CASSLESTQETQYF
TRBJ1-1 TRBV7-9 few NA CASSTVGAFF
TRBJ1-1 TRBV18 few NA CASSFVTGTTEAFF
TRBJ1-1 TRBV4-1 NA TRBD1 CASSQGAARGRNTEAFF
TRBJ1-2 TRBV24-1 NA TRBD1 CATSDAQGANYGYTF
TRBJ2-7 TRBV7-6 few TRBD1 CASSLGDRGLYYEQYF
TRBJ1-2 TRBV18 NA NA CASSPLEQALAGYTF